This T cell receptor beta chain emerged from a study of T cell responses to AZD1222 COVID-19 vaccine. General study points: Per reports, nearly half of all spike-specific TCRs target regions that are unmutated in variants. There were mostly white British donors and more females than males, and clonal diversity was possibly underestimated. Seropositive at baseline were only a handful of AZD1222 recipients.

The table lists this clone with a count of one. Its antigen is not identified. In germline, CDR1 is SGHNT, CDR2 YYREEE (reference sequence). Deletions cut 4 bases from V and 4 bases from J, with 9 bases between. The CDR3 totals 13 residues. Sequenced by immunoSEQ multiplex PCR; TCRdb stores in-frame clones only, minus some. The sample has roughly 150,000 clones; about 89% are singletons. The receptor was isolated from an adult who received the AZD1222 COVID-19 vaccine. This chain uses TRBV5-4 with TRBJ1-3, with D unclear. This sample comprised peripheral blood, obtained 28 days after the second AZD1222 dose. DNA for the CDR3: TGTGCCAGCAGCCTATGGGTAGGAAACACCATATATTTT. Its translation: CASSLWVGNTIYF.